This T cell receptor beta chain was documented in a study of T-cell reconstitution after alpha-beta-depleted transplantation in children (TCRdb year 2016). Turning to the overall study: Using TCR repertoire profiling, the study quantitatively followed how T-cell immune reconstitution unfolded in children after TCRalphabeta/CD19-depleted allogeneic hematopoietic cell transplantation. Study-wide conclusions, independent of this receptor: In some patients, the high TCRbeta diversity seen at day 60 was put down to recipient T cells and intrathymic progenitors that had survived conditioning. The frequencies of hyperexpanded clones fell over the following months, and after one year, T-cell counts and TCRbeta diversity were mostly attributed to newly produced T cells. The apparently early recovery of alphabetaT-cell counts about two months after transplant reportedly depended on only several hundred rapidly expanded clones that came from non-depleted graft cells.

Including the terminal cysteine and phenylalanine, the CDR3 comprises 15 residues. The kept DNA is CDR3 alone, 45 bases in frame from the first base. The germline V gene (reference sequence) gives CDR1 as LGHDT and CDR2 as YNNKEL. Germline trimming amounts to 4 bases on V and 7 bases on J, with 7 as the count of junction bases outside the gene matches. In this sample, this clonotype turned up a few times. Its antigen remains unidentified. No quality values exist for individual bases; no much larger clone is one base distant. Reading the label with the study, this specimen's treatment or condition is: allogeneic hematopoietic cell transplantation with graft depleted of TCRalphabeta T cells and CD19 B cells. The transplant recipients were children given TCRalphabeta/CD19-depleted allogeneic hematopoietic cell grafts. Preparation of the library involved PCR. TCRdb lists the instrument as Illumina HiSeq 2500. Molecular barcoding was employed in the preparation of TCR libraries, with unique molecular identifiers being used to normalize TCRbeta repertoire quantification. TCRdb's own reprocessing of the public reads used fastp at Q25 and MiXCR and kept productive beta chains. For every CDR3 protein sequence, its rows merge into one entry that carries the most common genes and DNA. Across this sample there are about 1,000,000 distinct CDR3 sequences, with about 29% seen only once. Of the sample, about 28% is held by the ten largest clones.

Specimen: PBMCs, mostly from graft donor cells, collected 360 days after TCRalphabeta/CD19-depleted stem cell transplant. The sequence was obtained from a boy younger than two who had a stem cell transplant for SCID, so the T cells may come from the graft donor. The chain is made from TRBV3-1 and TRBJ1-6, with 7 middle bases fitting TRBD1. Here is the DNA: TGTGCCAGCAGCCCATCAACAGGGGTGAATTCACCCCTCCACTTT. Its protein product is CASSPSTGVNSPLHF.